The present T cell receptor beta chain was sequenced within a study of cytomegalovirus exposure and HLA in healthy donors. Overall study findings and caveats: A later analysis found TCR association rates differed by HLA locus, highest for DRB1 and lowest for HLA-C. In a later analysis, a genetic analysis reported fewer productive-TCR N-insertions in an Asian-associated ancestry cluster than the cohort average. The likely explanation for a cluster of highly shared sequence variants was sequencing artifact.

Of note for this clone: Its antigen remains unknown.

The V and J ends lost 5 bases and 8 bases, in that order; junction bases with no gene match: 14. This CDR3 comprises 15 residues. Germline CDR1 reads SGDLS; CDR2 reads YYNGEE. PCR involved 60 Vbeta and 13 Jbeta primers. Generated by immunoSEQ multiplex PCR, the TCRdb table keeps only in-frame clones and is missing some. The table lists some 190,000 clones, around 85% of them singletons. This sequence originates from a boy between 2 and 15 years old in good health and CMV-seronegative. Sequenced: PBMCs. The rearrangement links TRBV9 to TRBJ1-2; 8 bases map to TRBD1. The CDR3 DNA sequence: TGTGCCAGCAGAAGTACCCAGGGGGCGTCCGGCGGCTACACCTTC. This translates into CASRSTQGASGGYTF.